These T cell receptor beta chains were read from a single sample in a study of T cells after yellow fever vaccination. Each CDR3 protein gets one entry after TCRdb re-called the 5' RACE reads with MiXCR. The sample has roughly 170,000 distinct CDR3 sequences; approximately 6% are singletons. The input for sequencing was CD4+ T cells sorted from PBMCs, taken on the day of the first yellow fever vaccination. Source of these receptors: a man between 18 and 29 years old who received the YFV17D yellow fever vaccine. Both conserved end residues are part of each CDR3. A D gene is named only where the DNA matches it firmly. Not every row has a clone size; where given, it reads once, few, many or a size class.

abundance: many; j_gene: TRBJ2-5; v_gene: TRBV12-3/TRBV12-4; d_gene: NA; CDR3nt: TGTGCCAGCAGTTTCGGGCCTTGGGGGACCCAGTACTTC; CDR3aa: CASSFGPWGTQYF
abundance: many; j_gene: TRBJ2-1; v_gene: TRBV5-1; d_gene: NA; CDR3nt: TGCGCCAGCAGCTTGGCTGGACAGAGTTACAATGAGCAGTTCTTC; CDR3aa: CASSLAGQSYNEQFF
abundance: many; j_gene: TRBJ1-4; v_gene: TRBV20-1; d_gene: NA; CDR3nt: TGCAGTGCTAGGACAGAGACCAAAGAAAAACTGTTTTTT; CDR3aa: CSARTETKEKLFF
abundance: many; j_gene: TRBJ2-5; v_gene: TRBV28; d_gene: NA; CDR3nt: TGTGCCAGCAGTTTGAGGCGAGGGGCTCTCCCGCATCAAGAGACCCAGTACTTC; CDR3aa: CASSLRRGALPHQETQYF
abundance: few; j_gene: TRBJ1-4; v_gene: TRBV6-1; d_gene: NA; CDR3nt: TGTGCCGGTCACAGGTCCTATAATGAAAAACTGTTTTTT; CDR3aa: CAGHRSYNEKLFF
abundance: many; j_gene: TRBJ2-1; v_gene: TRBV7-7; d_gene: TRBD2; CDR3nt: TGTGCCAGCAGCTCGCTAGCGGGGGGCAACAATGAGCAGTTCTTC; CDR3aa: CASSSLAGGNNEQFF
abundance: few; j_gene: TRBJ2-5; v_gene: TRBV18; d_gene: NA; CDR3nt: TGTGCCAGCTCACCTCCAGGGGCATCCACCCAGTACTTC; CDR3aa: CASSPPGASTQYF
abundance: few; j_gene: TRBJ2-3; v_gene: TRBV5-1; d_gene: NA; CDR3nt: TGCGCCAGCAGCTTGAGCGGTCAGGCTACGCAGTATTTT; CDR3aa: CASSLSGQATQYF
abundance: many; j_gene: TRBJ2-1; v_gene: TRBV12-3/TRBV12-4; d_gene: TRBD1; CDR3nt: TGTGCCAGCAGTGTGTGGACAGGGGACAATGAGCAGTTCTTC; CDR3aa: CASSVWTGDNEQFF
abundance: few; j_gene: TRBJ2-1; v_gene: TRBV20-1; d_gene: NA; CDR3nt: TGCAGTGCCATTCCGGACGTATACAATGAGCAGTTCTTC; CDR3aa: CSAIPDVYNEQFF
abundance: many; j_gene: TRBJ1-4; v_gene: TRBV10-2; d_gene: NA; CDR3nt: TGCGCCAGCAGGCCAACAAGGCAGGCTCGTCGTGGGGATGAAAAACTGTTTTTT; CDR3aa: CASRPTRQARRGDEKLFF
abundance: few; j_gene: TRBJ1-2; v_gene: TRBV4-3; d_gene: NA; CDR3nt: TGCGCCAGCAGCCAAACAGGGACGGCCAGCTATGGCTACACCTTC; CDR3aa: CASSQTGTASYGYTF
abundance: NA; j_gene: TRBJ2-3; v_gene: TRBV7-3; d_gene: NA; CDR3nt: TGTGCCAGCAGCTTAATGCCCAGTGGGAGCACAGATACGCAGTATTTT; CDR3aa: CASSLMPSGSTDTQYF
abundance: many; j_gene: TRBJ2-2; v_gene: TRBV7-3; d_gene: NA; CDR3nt: TGTGCCAGCAGCTCCCGGGGCGGGGAGCTGTTTTTT; CDR3aa: CASSSRGGELFF
abundance: NA; j_gene: TRBJ1-4; v_gene: TRBV2; d_gene: NA; CDR3nt: TGTGCCAGCAGGTTCGGGGGCGAGGTGTTTTTT; CDR3aa: CASRFGGEVFF
abundance: few; j_gene: TRBJ2-3; v_gene: TRBV7-2; d_gene: NA; CDR3nt: TGTGCCAGCAGCTTAGTAATGGGAAGCTCCACAGATACGCAGTATTTT; CDR3aa: CASSLVMGSSTDTQYF